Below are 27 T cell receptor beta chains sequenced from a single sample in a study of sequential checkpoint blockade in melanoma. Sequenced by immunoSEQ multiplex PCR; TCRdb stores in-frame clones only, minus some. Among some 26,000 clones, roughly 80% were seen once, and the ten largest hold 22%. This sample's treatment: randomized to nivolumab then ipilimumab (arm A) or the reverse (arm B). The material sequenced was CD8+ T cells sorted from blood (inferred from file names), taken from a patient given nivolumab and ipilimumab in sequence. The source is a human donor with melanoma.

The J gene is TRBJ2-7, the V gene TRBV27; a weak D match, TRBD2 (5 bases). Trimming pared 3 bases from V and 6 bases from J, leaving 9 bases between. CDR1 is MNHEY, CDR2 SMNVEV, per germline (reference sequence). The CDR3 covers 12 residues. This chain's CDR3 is CASSFLDSEQYF. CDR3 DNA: TGTGCCAGCAGTTTCTTGGACTCCGAGCAGTACTTC.

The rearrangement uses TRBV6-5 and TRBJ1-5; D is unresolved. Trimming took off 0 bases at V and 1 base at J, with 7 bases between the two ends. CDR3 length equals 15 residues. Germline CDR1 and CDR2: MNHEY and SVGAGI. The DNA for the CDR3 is TGTGCCAGCAGTTACTCGTTGGGCAGCAATCAGCCCCAGCATTTT. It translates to CASSYSLGSNQPQHF.

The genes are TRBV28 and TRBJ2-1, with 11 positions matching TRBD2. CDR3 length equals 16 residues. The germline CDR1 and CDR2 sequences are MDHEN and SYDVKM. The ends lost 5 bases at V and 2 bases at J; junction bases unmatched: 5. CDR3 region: CASSQWTSGPYNEQFF. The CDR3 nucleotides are TGTGCCAGCAGTCAGTGGACTAGCGGGCCCTACAATGAGCAGTTCTTC.

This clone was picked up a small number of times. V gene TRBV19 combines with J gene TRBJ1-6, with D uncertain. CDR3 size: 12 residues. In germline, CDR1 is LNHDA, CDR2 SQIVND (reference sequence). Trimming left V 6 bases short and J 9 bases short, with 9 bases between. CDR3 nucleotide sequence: TGTGCCAGTAGACAGAGTGGTTCACCCCTCCACTTT. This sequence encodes CASRQSGSPLHF. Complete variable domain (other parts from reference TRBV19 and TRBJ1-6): DGGITQSPKYLFRKEGQNVTLSCEQNLNHDAMYWYRQDPGQGLRLIYYSQIVNDFQKGDIAEGYSVSREKKESFPLTVTSAQKNPTAFYLCASRQSGSPLHFGNGTRLTVT.

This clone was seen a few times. The CDR3 DNA is TGTGCCAGTAGTCTGGACAGGGGATCCTACAATGAGCAGTTCTTC. Its protein product is CASSLDRGSYNEQFF. V is TRBV19 and J is TRBJ2-1, with 9 bases matching TRBD1. This CDR3 comprises 15 residues. V was clipped by 5 bases and J by 1 base; unmatched bases: 3. Per germline, CDR1 LNHDA and CDR2 SQIVND (reference sequence).

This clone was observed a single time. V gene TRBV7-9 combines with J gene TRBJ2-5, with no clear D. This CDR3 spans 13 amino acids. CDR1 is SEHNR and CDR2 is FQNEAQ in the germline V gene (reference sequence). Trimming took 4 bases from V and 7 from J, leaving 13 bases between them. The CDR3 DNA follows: TGTGCCAGCAGCTCATCAGAAGAATCGACCCAGTACTTC. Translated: CASSSSEESTQYF.

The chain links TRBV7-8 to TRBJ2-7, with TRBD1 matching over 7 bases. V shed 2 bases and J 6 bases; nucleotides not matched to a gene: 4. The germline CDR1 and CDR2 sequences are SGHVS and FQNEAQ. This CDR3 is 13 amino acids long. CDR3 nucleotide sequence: TGTGCCAGCAGCTTATATAGGGGGCCCGAGCAGTACTTC. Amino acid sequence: CASSLYRGPEQYF.

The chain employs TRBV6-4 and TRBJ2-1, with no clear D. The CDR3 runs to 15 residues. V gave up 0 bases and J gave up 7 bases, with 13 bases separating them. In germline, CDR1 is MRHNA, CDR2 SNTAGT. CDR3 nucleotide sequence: TGTGCCAGCAGTGACTCGAGTTATAGTACGAATGAGCAGTTCTTC. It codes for CASSDSSYSTNEQFF.

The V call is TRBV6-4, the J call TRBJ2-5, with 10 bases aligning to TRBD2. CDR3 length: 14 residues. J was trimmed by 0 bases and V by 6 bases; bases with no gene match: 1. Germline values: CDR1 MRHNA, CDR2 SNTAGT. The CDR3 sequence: CASSGLADQETQYF. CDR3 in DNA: TGTGCCAGCAGCGGACTAGCGGACCAAGAGACCCAGTACTTC.

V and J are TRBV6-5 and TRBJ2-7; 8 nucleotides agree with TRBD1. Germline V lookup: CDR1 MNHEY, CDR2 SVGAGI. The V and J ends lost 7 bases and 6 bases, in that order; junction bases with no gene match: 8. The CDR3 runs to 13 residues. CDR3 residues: CASTIGQGTEQYF. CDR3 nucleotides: TGTGCCAGCACTATAGGACAGGGTACCGAGCAGTACTTC.

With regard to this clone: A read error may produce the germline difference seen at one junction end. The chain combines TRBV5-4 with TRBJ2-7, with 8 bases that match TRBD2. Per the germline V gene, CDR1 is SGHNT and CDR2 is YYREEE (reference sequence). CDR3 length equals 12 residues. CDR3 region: CASKGGGSEQYF. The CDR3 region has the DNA TGTGCGAGCAAAGGCGGGGGGTCCGAGCAGTACTTC.

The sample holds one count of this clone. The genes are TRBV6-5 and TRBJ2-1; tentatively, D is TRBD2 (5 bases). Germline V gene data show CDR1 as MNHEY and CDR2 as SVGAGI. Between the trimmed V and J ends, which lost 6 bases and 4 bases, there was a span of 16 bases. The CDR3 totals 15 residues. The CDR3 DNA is TGTGCCAGCAGGAGAGAGGGTCCCCCTTACAATGAGCAGTTCTTC. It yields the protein CASRREGPPYNEQFF.

CDR3 protein: CASSIAVAGGLDEQFF. The CDR3 DNA sequence: TGTGCCAGTAGTATAGCCGTAGCGGGGGGGCTGGATGAGCAGTTCTTC. The chain links TRBV19 to TRBJ2-1; 11 bases are shared with TRBD2. This CDR3 is built from 16 residues. V shed 1 base, J shed 8 bases, and the junction held 7 bases outside the gene matches. The V gene's germline CDR1 is LNHDA and CDR2 SQIVND (reference sequence).

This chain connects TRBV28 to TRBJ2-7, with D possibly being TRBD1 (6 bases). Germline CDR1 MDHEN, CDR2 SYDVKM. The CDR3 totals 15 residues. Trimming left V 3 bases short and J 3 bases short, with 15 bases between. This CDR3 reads CASSLSGVADYEQYF. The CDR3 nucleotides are TGTGCCAGCAGTTTGTCAGGGGTGGCGGACTACGAGCAGTACTTC.

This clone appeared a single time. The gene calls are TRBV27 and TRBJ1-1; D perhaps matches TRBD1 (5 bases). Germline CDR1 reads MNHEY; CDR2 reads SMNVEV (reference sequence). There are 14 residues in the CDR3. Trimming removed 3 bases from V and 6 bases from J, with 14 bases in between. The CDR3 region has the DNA TGTGCCAGCAGTTTGGTGGCCAGGGCCTCTGAAGCTTTCTTT. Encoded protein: CASSLVARASEAFF.

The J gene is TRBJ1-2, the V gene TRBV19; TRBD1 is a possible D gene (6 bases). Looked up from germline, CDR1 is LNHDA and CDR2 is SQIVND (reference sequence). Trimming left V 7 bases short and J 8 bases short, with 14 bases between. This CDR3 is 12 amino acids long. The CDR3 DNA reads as TGTGCCAGTACCGCGGGGGCCCGGGGCTACACCTTC. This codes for CASTAGARGYTF.

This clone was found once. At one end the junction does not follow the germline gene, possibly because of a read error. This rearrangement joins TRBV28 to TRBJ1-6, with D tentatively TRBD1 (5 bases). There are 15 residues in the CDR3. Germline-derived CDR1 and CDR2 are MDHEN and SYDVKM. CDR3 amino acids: CASSWGPSYDSPLHF. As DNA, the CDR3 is TGTGCCAGCAGTTGGGGCCCGAGCTACGATTCCCCCCTCCACTTT.

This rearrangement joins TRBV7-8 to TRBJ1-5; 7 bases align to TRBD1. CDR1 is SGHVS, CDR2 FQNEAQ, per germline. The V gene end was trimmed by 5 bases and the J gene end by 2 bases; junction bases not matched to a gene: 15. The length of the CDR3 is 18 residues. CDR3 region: CASSTITGAPYRNQPQHF. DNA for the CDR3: TGTGCCAGCAGCACAATTACAGGGGCTCCATATCGCAATCAGCCCCAGCATTTT.

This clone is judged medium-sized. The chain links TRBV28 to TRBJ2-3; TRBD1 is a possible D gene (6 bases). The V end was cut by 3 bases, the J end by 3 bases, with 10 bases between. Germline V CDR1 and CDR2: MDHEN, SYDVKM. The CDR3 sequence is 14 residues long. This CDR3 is CASSFLQGTDTQYF. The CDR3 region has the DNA TGTGCCAGCAGTTTTCTACAGGGAACAGATACGCAGTATTTT.

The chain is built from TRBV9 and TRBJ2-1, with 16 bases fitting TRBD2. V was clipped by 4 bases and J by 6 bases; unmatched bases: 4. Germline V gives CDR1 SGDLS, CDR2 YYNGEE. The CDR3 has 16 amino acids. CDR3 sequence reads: CASSLGTSGRANEQFF. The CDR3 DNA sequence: TGTGCCAGCAGCTTAGGGACTAGCGGGAGGGCCAATGAGCAGTTCTTC.

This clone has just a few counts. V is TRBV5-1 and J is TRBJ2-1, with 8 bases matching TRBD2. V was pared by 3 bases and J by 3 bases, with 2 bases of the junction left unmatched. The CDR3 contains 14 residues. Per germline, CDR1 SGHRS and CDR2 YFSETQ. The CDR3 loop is CASSSGGVYNEQFF. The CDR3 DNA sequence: TGCGCCAGCAGCTCGGGGGGGGTCTACAATGAGCAGTTCTTC. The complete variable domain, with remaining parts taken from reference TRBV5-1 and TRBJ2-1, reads KAGVTQTPRYLIKTRGQQVTLSCSPISGHRSVSWYQQTPGQGLQFLFEYFSETQRNKGNFPGRFSGRQFSNSRSEMNVSTLELGDSALYLCASSSGGVYNEQFFGPGTRLTVL.

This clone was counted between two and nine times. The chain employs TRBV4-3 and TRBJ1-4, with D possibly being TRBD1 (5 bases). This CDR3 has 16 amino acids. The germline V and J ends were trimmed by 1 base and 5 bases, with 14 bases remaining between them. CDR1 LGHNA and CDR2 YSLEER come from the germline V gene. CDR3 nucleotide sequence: TGCGCCAGCAGCCAAGCTCCGGGAGGGGAGAATGAAAAACTGTTTTTT. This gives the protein CASSQAPGGENEKLFF.

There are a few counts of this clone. The CDR3 region has the DNA TGTGCCAGCAGCCCCGACCGGGACAGGGGGGATGGCTACACCTTC. Translating gives CASSPDRDRGDGYTF. The chain combines TRBV11-1 with TRBJ1-2; 11 bases align to TRBD1. The CDR3 contains 15 residues. The J segment lost 6 bases and the V segment lost 5 bases, leaving 8 bases of the junction unmatched. The germline gives CDR1 SGHAT, CDR2 FQDESV (reference sequence).

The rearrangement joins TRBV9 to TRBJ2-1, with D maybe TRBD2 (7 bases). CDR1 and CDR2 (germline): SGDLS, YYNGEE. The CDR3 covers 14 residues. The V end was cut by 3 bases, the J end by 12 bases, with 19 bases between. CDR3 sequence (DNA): TGTGCCAGCAGCGGGGGGGGCCGAGAAGGGGGGCAGTTCTTC. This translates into CASSGGGREGGQFF.

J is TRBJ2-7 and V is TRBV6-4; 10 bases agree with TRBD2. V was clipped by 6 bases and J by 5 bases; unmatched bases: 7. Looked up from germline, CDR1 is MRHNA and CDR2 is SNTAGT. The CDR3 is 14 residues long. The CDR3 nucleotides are TGTGCCAGCAGGGCCGGGACTAGCGTTCACGAGCAGTACTTC. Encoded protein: CASRAGTSVHEQYF.

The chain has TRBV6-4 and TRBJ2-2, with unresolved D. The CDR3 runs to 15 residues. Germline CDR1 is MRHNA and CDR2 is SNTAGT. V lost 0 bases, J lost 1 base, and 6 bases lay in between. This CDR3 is CASSDSFGNTGELFF. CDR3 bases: TGTGCCAGCAGTGACTCATTCGGGAACACCGGGGAGCTGTTTTTT.

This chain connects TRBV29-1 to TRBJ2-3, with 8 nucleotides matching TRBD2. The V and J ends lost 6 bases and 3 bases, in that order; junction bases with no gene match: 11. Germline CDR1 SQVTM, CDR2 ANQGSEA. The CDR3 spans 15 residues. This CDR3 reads CSVPRGGGGTDTQYF. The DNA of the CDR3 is TGCAGCGTCCCTCGGGGCGGCGGGGGGACAGATACGCAGTATTTT.